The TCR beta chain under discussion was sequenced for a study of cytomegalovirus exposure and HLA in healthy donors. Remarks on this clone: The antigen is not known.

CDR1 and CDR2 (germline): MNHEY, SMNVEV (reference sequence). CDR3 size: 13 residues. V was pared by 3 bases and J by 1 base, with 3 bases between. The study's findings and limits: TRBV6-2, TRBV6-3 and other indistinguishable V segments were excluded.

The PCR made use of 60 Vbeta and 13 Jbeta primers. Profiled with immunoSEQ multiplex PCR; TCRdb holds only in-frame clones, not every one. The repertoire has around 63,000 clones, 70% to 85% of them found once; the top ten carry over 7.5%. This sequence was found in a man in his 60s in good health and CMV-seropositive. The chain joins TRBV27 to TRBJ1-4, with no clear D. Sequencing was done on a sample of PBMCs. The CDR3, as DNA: TGTGCCAGCAGTTTGCGAACTAATGAAAAACTGTTTTTT. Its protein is CASSLRTNEKLFF.